The 32 T cell receptor beta chains below were found in one sample sequenced in a study of Ad26.COV2.S vaccination and SARS-CoV-2 variants. Treatment of the sample: about 20 received Ad26.COV2.S at low or high dose, single or two shots; a few received placebo; per-sample allocation not given. Following the first vaccine or placebo injection, samples were taken on day 63. Assay: immunoSEQ multiplex PCR; the TCRdb copy retains only in-frame clones and omits some. The sample carries hundreds of thousands of clones, roughly 91% recorded once. The sequencing used peripheral blood, collected in a trial of Ad26.COV2.S vaccine versus placebo. These TCRs come from a person between 18 and 65 years old who received the Ad26.COV2.S COVID-19 vaccine or a placebo.

J is TRBJ1-4 and V is TRBV9; TRBD1 matches at 10 bases. The CDR3 runs 15 residues. With V trimmed by 0 bases and J by 8 bases, 4 bases remained unmatched. The germline V gene has CDR1 SGDLS and CDR2 YYNGEE. The CDR3 loop is CASSVVGQGGEKLFF. CDR3 sequence (DNA): TGTGCCAGCAGCGTAGTAGGACAGGGGGGCGAAAAACTGTTTTTT.

V gene TRBV19 combines with J gene TRBJ1-1; no clear D. The CDR3 loop spans 15 amino acids. From germline, CDR1 is LNHDA and CDR2 SQIVND (reference sequence). The germline V and J ends were trimmed by 2 bases and 1 base, with 11 bases remaining between them. CDR3 loop: CASSISVGRNTEAFF. The CDR3 nucleotides read TGTGCCAGTAGTATATCAGTGGGAAGGAACACTGAAGCTTTCTTT. Based on the CDR3 plus reference TRBV19 and TRBJ1-1, the full variable domain is DGGITQSPKYLFRKEGQNVTLSCEQNLNHDAMYWYRQDPGQGLRLIYYSQIVNDFQKGDIAEGYSVSREKKESFPLTVTSAQKNPTAFYLCASSISVGRNTEAFFGQGTRLTVV.

The chain carries TRBV7-2 and TRBJ2-3; D uncertain. V lost 0 bases, J lost 6 bases, and 10 bases lay in between. The CDR3 is made up of 14 amino acids. Germline V gene sequence: CDR1 SGHTA, CDR2 FQGNSA. The CDR3 DNA reads TGTGCCAGCAGCTTAGCTGCCCCCCCCGATACGCAGTATTTT. Translation: CASSLAAPPDTQYF.

This clone is a singleton in its sample. The chain carries TRBV3-1 (or the pseudogene TRBV3-2) and TRBJ1-3, with a weak D call TRBD1 (5 bases). Germline V gene lookup returns CDR1 LGHDT and CDR2 YNNKEL (reference sequence). The CDR3 is made up of 16 amino acids. V shed 0 bases and J shed 5 bases, with 14 bases lying between them. In DNA form, the CDR3 reads TGTGCCAGCAGCCAAGATTGGCAGGGTGCTAGAAACACCATATATTTT. It codes for CASSQDWQGARNTIYF.

The rearrangement links TRBV5-8 to TRBJ1-6; a weak D match, TRBD1 (5 bases). The germline CDR1 and CDR2 sequences are SGHTS and YDEGEE. Trimming left V 4 bases short and J 9 bases short, with 26 bases between. This CDR3 region has 18 residues. The CDR3 spells CASSTPGGTALGISPLHF. CDR3 coding DNA: TGTGCCAGCAGCACCCCGGGGGGGACCGCCCTGGGTATTTCACCCCTCCACTTT.

V is TRBV5-1 and J is TRBJ2-3; 8 bases fit TRBD1. The CDR3 totals 16 residues. The J segment lost 0 bases and the V segment lost 4 bases, leaving 7 bases of the junction unmatched. Germline CDR1 is SGHRS and CDR2 is YFSETQ. The CDR3: CASSRQGASSTDTQYF. In DNA, the CDR3 is TGCGCCAGCAGCCGGCAGGGGGCATCTAGCACAGATACGCAGTATTTT.

The chain is built from TRBV29-1 and TRBJ2-1, with a tentative D call TRBD1 (6 bases). Per germline, CDR1 SQVTM and CDR2 ANQGSEA. V lost 3 bases, J lost 15 bases, and 18 bases lay in between. This CDR3 has 12 residues. The CDR3 here is CSVERTAADGFF. In DNA, the CDR3 is TGCAGCGTTGAGAGGACAGCGGCTGATGGGTTCTTC.

V is TRBV6-1 and J is TRBJ1-2; D is unclear. V was pared by 1 base and J by 7 bases, with 10 bases between. The CDR3 spans 13 residues. The germline V gene has CDR1 MNHNS and CDR2 SASEGT. In DNA, the CDR3 is TGTGCCAGCAGTGAAGGGTGGCTTTCTGGCTACACCTTC. This encodes CASSEGWLSGYTF.

CDR3 DNA sequence: TGTGCCTGGAGTGGGGGACAGGGAAACACTGAAGCTTTCTTT. Protein product: CAWSGGQGNTEAFF. The V and J genes are TRBV30 and TRBJ1-1; 9 nucleotides align to TRBD1. The germline CDR1 and CDR2 sequences are GTSNPN and SVGIG (reference sequence). The CDR3 is 14 amino acids. V lost 1 base, J lost 2 bases, and 2 bases stayed unmatched.

The sample holds a few counts of this clone. V gene TRBV5-1 combines with J gene TRBJ2-2, with D unclear. V lost 5 bases and J 1 base, leaving 0 bases between the germline ends. CDR1 is SGHRS, CDR2 YFSETQ, per germline. The CDR3 covers 11 residues. The CDR3 DNA is TGCGCCAGCAGGAACACCGGGGAGCTGTTTTTT. It translates to CASRNTGELFF. Based on the CDR3 plus reference TRBV5-1 and TRBJ2-2, the full variable domain is KAGVTQTPRYLIKTRGQQVTLSCSPISGHRSVSWYQQTPGQGLQFLFEYFSETQRNKGNFPGRFSGRQFSNSRSEMNVSTLELGDSALYLCASRNTGELFFGEGSRLTVL.

The chain couples TRBV4-1 to TRBJ1-2; 7 bases are shared with TRBD1. V dropped 3 bases and J dropped 2; count of bases not matched to a gene: 9. The germline V gene has CDR1 MGHRA and CDR2 YSYEKL. The CDR3 runs to 16 residues. The CDR3 reads CASSHQTGQANYGYTF. The CDR3 DNA sequence: TGCGCCAGCAGCCACCAGACTGGACAGGCCAACTATGGCTACACCTTC.

This clone was counted between two and nine times. This chain uses TRBV2 with TRBJ2-1; TRBD1 matches at 10 bases. This CDR3 is 11 amino acids long. Germline-derived CDR1 and CDR2 are SNHLY and FYNNEI. J lost 14 bases, V lost 10 bases, and 8 bases had no gene match. CDR3 sequence: CATEDRGRKFF. The CDR3 nucleotides read TGTGCCACAGAAGACAGGGGGCGAAAGTTCTTC.

V usage is TRBV12-3 or TRBV12-4 and J usage is TRBJ2-3; D not resolved. The germline V and J ends were trimmed by 5 bases and 5 bases, with 8 bases remaining between them. This CDR3 region has 12 residues. CDR3 sequence (DNA): TGTGCCAGCAGTCCCGATCGAGATACGCAGTATTTT. Its translation is CASSPDRDTQYF.

Only one count was recorded for this clone. V and J are TRBV4-1 and TRBJ1-5; D unclear. CDR3 length: 15 residues. The germline V and J ends were trimmed by 1 base and 2 bases, with 9 bases remaining between them. Germline CDR1 MGHRA, CDR2 YSYEKL. The CDR3 DNA is TGCGCCAGCAGCCAAGGAGGGTATGGCAATCAGCCCCAGCATTTT. As protein: CASSQGGYGNQPQHF.

This clone was detected only once. The gene calls are TRBV14 and TRBJ1-4; D remains ambiguous. This CDR3 has 14 residues. V was pared by 4 bases and J by 8 bases, with 14 bases between. Germline values: CDR1 SGHDN, CDR2 FVKESK. The CDR3 loop reads CASSLLRTDEKLFF. DNA for the CDR3: TGTGCCAGCAGCCTCTTGAGGACGGACGAAAAACTGTTTTTT.

The J gene is TRBJ1-5, the V gene TRBV30, with TRBD1 as a possible D gene (6 bases). CDR1 and CDR2 from the germline V gene are GTSNPN and SVGIG (reference sequence). V was clipped by 0 bases and J by 3 bases, with 9 bases between them. This CDR3 comprises 14 residues. The CDR3 nucleotides read TGTGCCTGGAGTGTCACAGGGAACAATCAGCCCCAGCATTTT. As protein: CAWSVTGNNQPQHF.

The chain recombines TRBV5-1 with TRBJ1-1, with D perhaps TRBD1 (5 bases). Germline V gene sequence: CDR1 SGHRS, CDR2 YFSETQ. V dropped 4 bases and J dropped 1 base, with 29 bases sitting between them. There are 20 residues in the CDR3. CDR3 sequence (DNA): TGCGCCAGCAGCCCCGTCGGGCTGGACACGCTTCTAAGGGGGAACACTGAAGCTTTCTTT. It encodes CASSPVGLDTLLRGNTEAFF.

V and J are TRBV6-5 and TRBJ2-7; 7 bases align to TRBD1. V dropped 4 bases and J dropped 2; count of bases not matched to a gene: 8. CDR1 is MNHEY, CDR2 SVGAGI, per germline. This CDR3 is 15 amino acids long. CDR3 bases: TGTGCCAGCAGTTCGCGGACAGGAGCAGCCTACGAGCAGTACTTC. Amino acid sequence: CASSSRTGAAYEQYF.

V usage is TRBV2 and J usage is TRBJ1-1; no definite D call. The CDR3 runs 14 residues. Trimming took off 8 bases at V and 3 bases at J, with 16 bases between the two ends. Germline V lookup: CDR1 SNHLY, CDR2 FYNNEI. The CDR3 protein is CASPFPGGDTEAFF. DNA for the CDR3: TGTGCCAGCCCTTTCCCGGGTGGAGACACTGAAGCTTTCTTT.

The chain uses TRBV20-1 and TRBJ1-1, with 9 nucleotides matching TRBD1. Germline trimming cut 6 bases from V and 8 bases from J; bases unmatched to any gene: 4. Germline V CDR1 and CDR2: DFQATT, SNEGSKA (reference sequence). This CDR3 region has 11 residues. The CDR3 sequence is CSAPGQGEAFF. CDR3 DNA: TGCAGTGCCCCGGGACAGGGCGAAGCTTTCTTT.

This clone was detected a few times. This chain links TRBV11-3 with TRBJ1-6; maybe TRBD1 (5 bases). V was pared by 7 bases and J by 10 bases, with 23 bases between. Germline CDR1 SGHNT, CDR2 YENEEA. This CDR3 comprises 16 residues. DNA for the CDR3: TGTGCCAGCACCTCACTTGAAAGGGGTTGGTGGTCACCCCTCCACTTT. Its translation is CASTSLERGWWSPLHF.

This chain joins TRBV4-1 and TRBJ2-3; D might be TRBD2 (5 bases). The CDR3 sequence is 17 residues long. Germline V lookup: CDR1 MGHRA, CDR2 YSYEKL. The V end was cut by 4 bases, the J end by 5 bases, with 22 bases between. CDR3 DNA: TGCGCCAGCAGCCTCTGGACGGAGGTAGGGTCGGGAGATACGCAGTATTTT. Amino acids: CASSLWTEVGSGDTQYF.

The chain combines TRBV5-8 with TRBJ1-2; tentatively, D is TRBD1 (5 bases). The V gene's germline CDR1 is SGHTS and CDR2 YDEGEE. CDR3 size: 13 residues. Deletions cut 1 base from V and 8 bases from J, with 12 bases between. The CDR3 DNA reads TGTGCCAGCAGCTTGATTTCAGGGACCGGCTACACCTTC. It codes for CASSLISGTGYTF.

This chain uses TRBV7-3 with TRBJ2-5; D may be TRBD1 (5 bases). Germline CDR1 is SGHTA and CDR2 is FQGTGA. The length of the CDR3 is 15 residues. The V end lost 4 bases, the J end lost 1 base, and 13 bases lay between the germline ends. CDR3 sequence: CASSSGQNPQETQYF. CDR3 DNA: TGTGCCAGCAGCTCCGGACAAAATCCCCAAGAGACCCAGTACTTC.

The chain has TRBV2 and TRBJ2-1; 12 nucleotides align to TRBD1. Germline V gives CDR1 SNHLY, CDR2 FYNNEI. Trimming removed 4 bases from V and 12 bases from J; junction bases left unmatched: 10. The CDR3 spans 15 residues. In DNA form, the CDR3 reads TGTGCCAGCAGTGGAGGGACAGGGGGCGCGCGGTGGCAGTTCTTC. Translating it yields CASSGGTGGARWQFF.

The J gene is TRBJ1-3, the V gene TRBV9; 9 positions match TRBD1. The germline CDR1 and CDR2 sequences are SGDLS and YYNGEE. The CDR3 length is 18 residues. After removal of 0 bases from V and 0 bases from J, the junction contained 7 bases not matched to a gene. CDR3 bases: TGTGCCAGCAGCGTAGGAGGGACAGGGACCCTCTCTGGAAACACCATATATTTT. It is translated as CASSVGGTGTLSGNTIYF.

The chain joins TRBV4-3 to TRBJ1-1; the match to TRBD1 covers 10 bases. This CDR3 spans 15 amino acids. Germline loops: CDR1 LGHNA, CDR2 YSLEER. V dropped 1 base and J dropped 4; count of bases not matched to a gene: 3. The CDR3 coding sequence is TGCGCCAGCAGCCAAGCCAGGACAGGGGGCACTGAAGCTTTCTTT. As protein: CASSQARTGGTEAFF.

This clone was detected once. The chain links TRBV5-1 to TRBJ1-1; 9 bases are a match to TRBD1. The V gene end was trimmed by 0 bases and the J gene end by 3 bases; junction bases not matched to a gene: 9. The length of the CDR3 is 17 residues. CDR1 SGHRS and CDR2 YFSETQ come from the germline V gene. CDR3 in DNA: TGCGCCAGCAGCTTGGAGGGACAGGGATCGATGCACACTGAAGCTTTCTTT. Its protein is CASSLEGQGSMHTEAFF.

This rearrangement joins TRBV19 to TRBJ2-5; 8 nucleotides match TRBD1. Germline CDR1 reads LNHDA; CDR2 reads SQIVND (reference sequence). This CDR3 has 15 amino acids. V lost 3 bases and J lost 5; bases outside the gene matches: 8. CDR3: CASSIFGQGLETQYF. The CDR3 DNA sequence: TGTGCCAGTAGTATTTTTGGACAGGGATTGGAGACCCAGTACTTC.

CDR3 bases: TGTGCCAGCTCTCGTGGGGAGTTCGCGATGAACACTGAAGCTTTCTTT. Its protein product is CASSRGEFAMNTEAFF. The rearrangement uses TRBV2 and TRBJ1-1; D call uncertain. The CDR3 is 16 residues long. V lost 8 bases, J lost 0 bases, and 19 bases lay in between. Germline V gene lookup returns CDR1 SNHLY and CDR2 FYNNEI.

This rearrangement joins TRBV4-2 to TRBJ2-7, with no clear D. The germline V and J ends were trimmed by 0 bases and 6 bases, with 15 bases remaining between them. Germline CDR1 reads LGHNA; CDR2 reads YNFKEQ. This CDR3 contains 15 residues. The CDR3 loop is CASSQDLGRIVEQYF. The DNA for the CDR3 is TGTGCCAGCAGCCAAGATCTAGGCCGTATTGTCGAGCAGTACTTC.

This chain uses TRBV6-6 with TRBJ1-2; D gene unclear. The length of the CDR3 is 15 residues. V gave up 6 bases and J gave up 0 bases, with 14 bases separating them. CDR1 MNHNY and CDR2 SVGAGI come from the germline V gene (reference sequence). The CDR3: CASRDWGPSNYGYTF. CDR3 coding DNA: TGTGCCAGCAGGGATTGGGGTCCCTCTAACTATGGCTACACCTTC.